These 29 T cell receptor beta chains share one sample of origin, sequenced in a study of monozygotic twins with inflammatory bowel disease. TCRdb re-called the 5' RACE reads and catalogs CDR3 proteins one per entry, DNA excluded. In total, the table holds more than 350,000 distinct CDR3 sequences. The specimen was blood. These receptor sequences come from a human donor with ulcerative colitis or Crohn's disease, or a healthy co-twin of an affected twin (not recorded which).

This chain links TRBV19 with TRBJ2-1; TCRdb's D gene call, TRBD1, goes unchecked for lack of DNA. CDR1 LNHDA and CDR2 SQIVND come from the germline V gene (reference sequence). This CDR3 comprises 16 residues. CDR3 protein: CASSMGGRGLYNEQFF.

The CDR3 region is CSAQVISGAMGTDTQYF. The chain has TRBV20-1 and TRBJ2-3; TCRdb outputs TRBD2, but without DNA this stays unchecked. The CDR3 covers 17 residues. Germline values: CDR1 DFQATT, CDR2 SNEGSKA (reference sequence).

This sequence joins TRBV5-6 and TRBJ2-5; as DNA is missing, the TRBD1 call by TCRdb cannot be tested. Germline assignment: CDR1 SGHDT and CDR2 YYEEEE. This CDR3 spans 14 amino acids. CDR3 loop: CASSSSGPVGTQYF.

V gene TRBV5-4 combines with J gene TRBJ2-1. Germline CDR1 is SGHNT and CDR2 is YYREEE (reference sequence). The CDR3 contains 11 residues. Here the CDR3 reads CASSSPPEQFF.

CDR3 loop: CASMASGRPNEQFF. The V gene is TRBV6-4, the J gene TRBJ2-1; TCRdb's D call, TRBD2, is unchecked because there is no DNA. Germline V gene sequence: CDR1 MRHNA, CDR2 SNTAGT. This CDR3 contains 14 residues.

The rearrangement joins TRBV19 to TRBJ1-1. This CDR3 spans 15 amino acids. Germline V gene data show CDR1 as LNHDA and CDR2 as SQIVND (reference sequence). The CDR3 reads CASSIRVDVRTEAFF.

The V gene is TRBV19, the J gene TRBJ2-5; with no DNA, the TCRdb D assignment of TRBD2 cannot be verified. CDR3 length: 16 amino acids. Germline-derived CDR1 and CDR2 are LNHDA and SQIVND (reference sequence). The CDR3 spells CASSIGLAGAQETQYF.

This chain links TRBV5-1 with TRBJ2-3; no DNA is available, so the TRBD1 call from TCRdb remains unchecked. Germline CDR1 SGHRS, CDR2 YFSETQ. CDR3 size: 14 residues. The CDR3 spells CASSFGQGADTQYF.

The chain recombines TRBV20-1 with TRBJ2-3; absent DNA, TCRdb's TRBD1 call cannot be checked. Per the germline V gene, CDR1 is DFQATT and CDR2 is SNEGSKA (reference sequence). The CDR3 totals 15 residues. CDR3 protein: CSARDTEGSTDTQYF.

This chain links TRBV5-1 with TRBJ2-1. The CDR3 loop spans 12 amino acids. Germline V gives CDR1 SGHRS, CDR2 YFSETQ. The CDR3 region is CASSWGANEQFF.

This chain connects TRBV6-6 to TRBJ1-2; with no DNA, the TCRdb D assignment of TRBD1 cannot be verified. CDR3 length: 14 residues. From germline, CDR1 is MNHNY and CDR2 SVGAGI (reference sequence). The CDR3 region is CASRLQGPLDGYTF.

The chain carries TRBV12-3 or TRBV12-4 and TRBJ1-1. The CDR3 runs to 16 residues. The CDR3: CASSPRQGGSPTEAFF.

The V gene is TRBV5-1, the J gene TRBJ1-2. The CDR3 length is 15 residues. CDR1 is SGHRS, CDR2 YFSETQ, per germline. The CDR3 loop is CASSLAIGVTYGYTF. The full variable domain, in which reference TRBV5-1 and TRBJ1-2 provide the parts outside the CDR3, is KAGVTQTPRYLIKTRGQQVTLSCSPISGHRSVSWYQQTPGQGLQFLFEYFSETQRNKGNFPGRFSGRQFSNSRSEMNVSTLELGDSALYLCASSLAIGVTYGYTFGSGTRLTVV.

The chain joins TRBV7-9 to TRBJ1-1; the D call of TRBD1 rests on TCRdb alone, since no DNA is present to check it. Germline V lookup: CDR1 SEHNR, CDR2 FQNEAQ (reference sequence). This CDR3 has 13 amino acids. The CDR3 sequence is CASSVDSWTEAFF.

V usage is TRBV5-8 and J usage is TRBJ2-2. Germline V gene data show CDR1 as SGHTS and CDR2 as YDEGEE. The CDR3 consists of 16 residues. The CDR3 is CASSLEVVISTGELFF.

This chain links TRBV20-1 with TRBJ2-1. This CDR3 region has 15 residues. CDR1 is DFQATT and CDR2 is SNEGSKA in the germline V gene (reference sequence). Here the CDR3 reads CSARDPSGNYNEQFF.

The V gene is TRBV6-1, the J gene TRBJ2-1; lacking DNA, the TRBD1 call made by TCRdb goes unchecked. The CDR3 runs to 14 residues. Germline CDR1 and CDR2: MNHNS and SASEGT. The CDR3 loop reads CASSGTGRYNEQFF.

V is TRBV7-8 and J is TRBJ1-4. Germline V gives CDR1 SGHVS, CDR2 FQNEAQ. The CDR3 contains 16 residues. CDR3 sequence reads: CASSPRGSATNEKLFF.

The chain has TRBV4-3 and TRBJ1-1. In germline, CDR1 is LGHNA, CDR2 YSLEER. The CDR3 is made up of 13 amino acids. Here the CDR3 reads CASSPRTHTEAFF.

The chain's CDR3 is CASSQQGVGNTIYF. The chain couples TRBV3-1 to TRBJ1-3; TCRdb returns TRBD1, unconfirmable since there is no DNA. CDR1 is LGHDT, CDR2 YNNKEL, per germline (reference sequence). CDR3 size: 14 residues.

The chain combines TRBV30 with TRBJ2-1. This CDR3 contains 12 residues. Germline assignment: CDR1 GTSNPN and CDR2 SVGIG (reference sequence). The chain's CDR3 is CAWSASPDEQFF.

The chain combines TRBV28 with TRBJ1-2; lacking DNA, the TRBD1 call made by TCRdb goes unchecked. Germline values: CDR1 MDHEN, CDR2 SYDVKM. The CDR3 contains 18 residues. CDR3 amino acids: CASSPSNSGTGETYGYTF.

The chain uses TRBV27 and TRBJ1-1. Looked up from germline, CDR1 is MNHEY and CDR2 is SMNVEV (reference sequence). This CDR3 has 13 residues. This CDR3 reads CASSLSSITEAFF.

The chain combines TRBV4-1 with TRBJ2-1; TCRdb picks TRBD1, but there is no DNA to check that call. Germline V CDR1 and CDR2: MGHRA, YSYEKL. This CDR3 is built from 17 residues. The CDR3 sequence is CASSQGPGSVSYNEQFF.

The chain couples TRBV19 to TRBJ2-2. Germline CDR1 is LNHDA and CDR2 is SQIVND (reference sequence). This CDR3 spans 17 amino acids. The chain's CDR3 is CASSIFSSLANTGELFF.

V and J are TRBV7-2 and TRBJ1-1; TCRdb outputs TRBD1, but without DNA this stays unchecked. CDR1 SGHTA and CDR2 FQGNSA come from the germline V gene. CDR3 length: 13 amino acids. Here the CDR3 reads CASRGSGGTEAFF.

The chain employs TRBV7-9 and TRBJ2-5; TCRdb outputs TRBD2, but without DNA this stays unchecked. The CDR3 is 16 amino acids. The germline CDR1 and CDR2 sequences are SEHNR and FQNEAQ (reference sequence). The CDR3 loop is CASSLSRKGQRETQYF.

The chain uses TRBV14 and TRBJ1-2. CDR1 and CDR2 (germline): SGHDN, FVKESK. CDR3 length: 13 residues. The CDR3 protein is CASSRGYLYGYTF.

J is TRBJ2-7 and V is TRBV4-1; TCRdb designates TRBD2, a call that cannot be tested without DNA. This CDR3 has 16 amino acids. Germline-derived CDR1 and CDR2 are MGHRA and YSYEKL. This chain's CDR3 is CASSPGSGGRFYEQYF.